The 11 T cell receptor beta chains in this list originate from one sample, sequenced in a study of blood T cell repertoires in COVID-19. Assay used: immunoSEQ multiplex PCR; TCRdb lists only in-frame clones, some missing. The table has 140,000 or so clones, around 90% seen once. The specimen sequenced was peripheral blood. Every receptor here comes from a woman of 80 years or more with acute or convalescent COVID-19.

This chain uses TRBV3-1 (or the pseudogene TRBV3-2) with TRBJ1-1, with D perhaps matching TRBD1 (6 bases). The CDR3 spans 16 residues. Germline V CDR1 and CDR2: LGHDT, YNNKEL (reference sequence). The ends were cut back, 4 bases at V and 5 bases at J, with 20 bases in the middle. CDR3 DNA sequence: TGTGCCAGCAGCCCCGGGGGGGCGCAAGGAGCAACTGAAGCTTTCTTT. It codes for CASSPGGAQGATEAFF.

This clone was seen a single time. The chain has TRBV6-2 or TRBV6-3 and TRBJ1-2; 7 bases align to TRBD1. CDR1 and CDR2 (germline): MNHEY, SVGEGT. V trimming: 4 bases; J trimming: 4 bases; junction bases outside the gene matches: 15. CDR3 length equals 17 residues. CDR3 sequence: CASSLRQGQHVIYGYTF. As DNA, the CDR3 is TGTGCCAGCAGTTTGCGACAGGGCCAGCACGTCATCTATGGCTACACCTTC.

This chain connects TRBV5-1 to TRBJ1-2, with 7 positions matching TRBD1. Germline assignment: CDR1 SGHRS and CDR2 YFSETQ. There are 15 residues in the CDR3. Germline trimming cut 0 bases from V and 2 bases from J; bases unmatched to any gene: 4. This CDR3 is CASSLGQTGNYGYTF. The CDR3 region has the DNA TGCGCCAGCAGCTTGGGCCAGACAGGGAACTATGGCTACACCTTC.

This clone has more than one count but fewer than ten. The chain employs TRBV18 and TRBJ2-7; D perhaps matches TRBD2 (6 bases). V lost 6 bases, J lost 6 bases, and 21 bases lay in between. CDR3 size: 15 residues. The germline V gene encodes CDR1 KGHSH and CDR2 LQKENI. The CDR3 sequence: CASSPSLAGLTEQYF. As DNA, the CDR3 is TGTGCCAGCTCCCCCTCGCTGGCGGGGTTAACCGAGCAGTACTTC.

The V gene is TRBV18, the J gene TRBJ2-7, with 11 positions matching TRBD1. The CDR3 covers 16 residues. Germline V gives CDR1 KGHSH, CDR2 LQKENI. V gave up 1 base and J gave up 5 bases; unmatched junction bases: 7. The CDR3 region has the DNA TGTGCCAGCTCACCACAAGGACAGGGGGCGGCCCACGAGCAGTACTTC. Its protein product is CASSPQGQGAAHEQYF.

The genes are TRBV5-6 and TRBJ2-2, with 7 bases identical to TRBD2. J gave up 4 bases and V 2 bases, and 8 bases lay outside the gene matches. CDR3 size: 16 residues. Germline CDR1 is SGHDT and CDR2 is YYEEEE. This CDR3 is CASSFSGLGPTGELFF. The CDR3 DNA follows: TGTGCCAGCAGCTTCTCCGGACTAGGGCCCACCGGGGAGCTGTTTTTT.

The count of this clone is one. The chain links TRBV14 to TRBJ2-1; tentatively, D is TRBD2 (6 bases). The V gene's germline CDR1 is SGHDN and CDR2 FVKESK. This CDR3 contains 15 residues. V was trimmed by 1 base and J by 4 bases, leaving 11 bases between them. The CDR3 protein is CASSQVSGRYNEQFF. The CDR3 DNA sequence: TGTGCCAGCAGCCAAGTGAGCGGGCGTTACAATGAGCAGTTCTTC.

V gene TRBV2 combines with J gene TRBJ1-5; D is unclear. Germline CDR1 SNHLY, CDR2 FYNNEI. The CDR3 is 12 amino acids. V lost 1 base to trimming and J lost 9 bases, with 7 bases between them. CDR3 in DNA: TGTGCCAGCAGTGAAGGAGGGCGGCCCCAGCATTTT. Protein: CASSEGGRPQHF.

The chain combines TRBV5-6 with TRBJ1-6; 8 positions agree with TRBD1. This CDR3 comprises 15 residues. Germline V gene data show CDR1 as SGHDT and CDR2 as YYEEEE. The V gene end was trimmed by 1 base and the J gene end by 9 bases; junction bases not matched to a gene: 6. CDR3 coding DNA: TGTGCCAGCAGCTTGAACCAGGGGGCACGTTCACCCCTCCACTTT. This codes for CASSLNQGARSPLHF. The variable domain in full, completed from reference TRBV5-6 and TRBJ1-6, reads DAGVTQSPTHLIKTRGQQVTLRCSPKSGHDTVSWYQQALGQGPQFIFQYYEEEERQRGNFPDRFSGHQFPNYSSELNVNALLLGDSALYLCASSLNQGARSPLHFGNGTRLTVT.

The chain employs TRBV3-1 (or the pseudogene TRBV3-2) and TRBJ1-1; 7 bases line up with TRBD1. Germline CDR1 and CDR2: LGHDT and YNNKEL (reference sequence). The CDR3 totals 13 residues. V lost 3 bases, J lost 4 bases, and 2 bases stayed unmatched. This chain's CDR3 is CASSQGQLTEAFF. The CDR3, as DNA: TGTGCCAGCAGCCAGGGACAGCTCACTGAAGCTTTCTTT.

This sequence joins TRBV6-6 and TRBJ1-1, with 7 bases fitting TRBD1. CDR3 length: 13 residues. The J segment lost 3 bases and the V segment lost 5 bases, leaving 3 bases of the junction unmatched. Germline V gene data show CDR1 as MNHNY and CDR2 as SVGAGI (reference sequence). The CDR3 DNA sequence: TGTGCCAGCAGTCCGGACAGGTACACTGAAGCTTTCTTT. Translated: CASSPDRYTEAFF.